A selection of T cell receptor beta chains follows, all from one sample in a study of T cells after posttransplantation cyclophosphamide. Sequencing used immunoSEQ multiplex PCR; TCRdb keeps in-frame clones, though not all of them. Observed are approximately 8,000 clones, no singletons, with the top ten taking approximately 6.5%. The sequencing here drew on PBMCs, taken after an allogeneic stem cell transplant with post-transplant cyclophosphamide. The receptors shown here come from a male patient between 25 and 39 years old who received an allogeneic stem cell transplant from an unrelated donor, was CMV-positive, and had acute and chronic GVHD. Some T cells may trace back to the graft donor. The CDR3 runs from the conserved cysteine through the conserved F or W. D genes are given only for firm matches. The listing skips clone size in some rows; elsewhere it reads once, few, many or a size class.

clone size: many
V gene: TRBV5-1
D gene: TRBD1
CDR3 length: 14
J gene: TRBJ1-2
CDR3 DNA: TGCGCCAGCAGAAGGGACAGGGCAGGGTATGGCTACACCTTC
CDR3 protein: CASRRDRAGYGYTF

clone size: many
V gene: TRBV6-2/TRBV6-3
D gene: .
CDR3 length: 12
J gene: TRBJ1-2
CDR3 DNA: TGTGCCAGTCACTCGACAGTCTATGGCTACACCTTC
CDR3 protein: CASHSTVYGYTF

clone size: many
V gene: TRBV6-2/TRBV6-3
D gene: TRBD1
CDR3 length: 15
J gene: TRBJ2-7
CDR3 DNA: TGTGCCAGCAGCCCCGGGACAGGGTCTATCTACGAGCAGTACTTC
CDR3 protein: CASSPGTGSIYEQYF

clone size: few
V gene: TRBV7-2
D gene: TRBD1
CDR3 length: 14
J gene: TRBJ1-5
CDR3 DNA: TGTGCCAGCAGCCGAGGACAGGTCAATCAGCCCCAGCATTTT
CDR3 protein: CASSRGQVNQPQHF

clone size: many
V gene: TRBV6-5
D gene: TRBD2
CDR3 length: 14
J gene: TRBJ2-1
CDR3 DNA: TGTGCCAGCAGTGGGACTAGCCTTTACAATGAGCAGTTCTTC
CDR3 protein: CASSGTSLYNEQFF

clone size: .
V gene: TRBV12-3/TRBV12-4
D gene: TRBD2
CDR3 length: 15
J gene: TRBJ2-5
CDR3 DNA: TGTGCCAGCAGTCCCCGCGGGGGGGGTAAGGAGACCCAGTACTTC
CDR3 protein: CASSPRGGGKETQYF

clone size: medium-sized
V gene: TRBV10-3
D gene: .
CDR3 length: 14
J gene: TRBJ2-7
CDR3 DNA: TGTGCCATCAGTTTCCAGGAAGGGGCCTACGAGCAGTACTTC
CDR3 protein: CAISFQEGAYEQYF

clone size: many
V gene: TRBV5-6
D gene: .
CDR3 length: 18
J gene: TRBJ1-2
CDR3 DNA: TGTGCCAGCAGCCTGGGGCGGGACACGTACCGCCCCCGTTATGGCTACACCTTC
CDR3 protein: CASSLGRDTYRPRYGYTF

clone size: many
V gene: TRBV9
D gene: TRBD2
CDR3 length: 16
J gene: TRBJ2-2
CDR3 DNA: TGTGCCAGCAGCGTAGGTCCTAGCGGGGACACCGGGGAGCTGTTTTTT
CDR3 protein: CASSVGPSGDTGELFF

clone size: many
V gene: TRBV6-2/TRBV6-3
D gene: .
CDR3 length: 19
J gene: TRBJ1-6
CDR3 DNA: TGTGCCAGCAGTTACTCGGCGGGTTATCTGAGCTCCTATAATTCACCCCTCCACTTT
CDR3 protein: CASSYSAGYLSSYNSPLHF

clone size: medium-sized
V gene: TRBV19
D gene: .
CDR3 length: 18
J gene: TRBJ2-1
CDR3 DNA: TGTGCCAGTAGTATGACAGGCCCTATCGGGCCCTCCTACAATGAGCAGTTCTTC
CDR3 protein: CASSMTGPIGPSYNEQFF

clone size: many
V gene: TRBV12-3/TRBV12-4
D gene: TRBD2
CDR3 length: 14
J gene: TRBJ2-3
CDR3 DNA: TGTGCCAGCAGACAGAGCGGGGGCGCAGATACGCAGTATTTT
CDR3 protein: CASRQSGGADTQYF

clone size: many
V gene: TRBV7-9
D gene: .
CDR3 length: 12
J gene: TRBJ2-7
CDR3 DNA: TGTGCCAGCAGCTTAGGAGGGGGCGAGCAGTACTTC
CDR3 protein: CASSLGGGEQYF

clone size: many
V gene: TRBV6-6
D gene: .
CDR3 length: 16
J gene: TRBJ2-2
CDR3 DNA: TGTGCCAGCAGTTACGGGGGGGCCGCCCGGGACCGGGAGCTGTTTTTT
CDR3 protein: CASSYGGAARDRELFF

clone size: many
V gene: TRBV6-1
D gene: .
CDR3 length: 15
J gene: TRBJ2-2
CDR3 DNA: TGTGCCGCCTTCCTGGGGGGTGCGAACACCGGGGAGCTGTTTTTT
CDR3 protein: CAAFLGGANTGELFF

clone size: medium-sized
V gene: TRBV7-9
D gene: .
CDR3 length: 14
J gene: TRBJ2-1
CDR3 DNA: TGTGCCAGCAGCTTAGAAACAGCAACGGATGAGCAGTTCTTC
CDR3 protein: CASSLETATDEQFF

clone size: medium-sized
V gene: TRBV19
D gene: .
CDR3 length: 17
J gene: TRBJ1-1
CDR3 DNA: TGTGCCAGTAGTATAGCCTGGTTGGGGCAGGGGAACACTGAAGCTTTCTTT
CDR3 protein: CASSIAWLGQGNTEAFF

clone size: many
V gene: TRBV5-1
D gene: TRBD2
CDR3 length: 14
J gene: TRBJ2-3
CDR3 DNA: TGCGCCAGCAGCTTACTAGCGGATAGGGATACGCAGTATTTT
CDR3 protein: CASSLLADRDTQYF

clone size: many
V gene: TRBV12-3/TRBV12-4
D gene: .
CDR3 length: 14
J gene: TRBJ1-5
CDR3 DNA: TGTGCCAGCAGCCGCAGGGGTGGCAATCAGCCCCAGCATTTT
CDR3 protein: CASSRRGGNQPQHF

clone size: many
V gene: TRBV6-5
D gene: TRBD2
CDR3 length: 14
J gene: TRBJ2-5
CDR3 DNA: TGTGCCAGCAGTTCAATAGCGGGGGGGGAGACCCAGTACTTC
CDR3 protein: CASSSIAGGETQYF

clone size: many
V gene: TRBV27
D gene: .
CDR3 length: 14
J gene: TRBJ2-1
CDR3 DNA: TGTGCCAGCAGTAAACAGGGTTATTACAATGAGCAGTTCTTC
CDR3 protein: CASSKQGYYNEQFF

clone size: many
V gene: TRBV5-8
D gene: .
CDR3 length: 12
J gene: TRBJ2-3
CDR3 DNA: TGTGCCCCGTCCGCGGTTTCAGATACGCAGTATTTT
CDR3 protein: CAPSAVSDTQYF

clone size: medium-sized
V gene: TRBV11-3
D gene: TRBD2
CDR3 length: 16
J gene: TRBJ2-7
CDR3 DNA: TGTGCCAGCAGCCCTTCTCTAGCGGGAGGCTTGTACGAGCAGTACTTC
CDR3 protein: CASSPSLAGGLYEQYF